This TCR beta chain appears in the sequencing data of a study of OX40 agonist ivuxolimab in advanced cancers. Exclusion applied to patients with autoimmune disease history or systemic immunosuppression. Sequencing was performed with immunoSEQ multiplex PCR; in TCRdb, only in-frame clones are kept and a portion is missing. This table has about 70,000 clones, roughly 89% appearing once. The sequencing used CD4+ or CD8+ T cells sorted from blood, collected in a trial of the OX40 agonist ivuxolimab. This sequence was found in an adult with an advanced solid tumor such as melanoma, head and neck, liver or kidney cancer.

This chain's CDR3 is CASSLGSPLHF. The CDR3, as DNA: TGTGCCAGCAGCTTAGGGTCACCCCTCCACTTT. This chain joins TRBV11-2 and TRBJ1-6, with unresolved D. The CDR3 spans 11 residues. Trimming shortened V by 1 base and J by 10 bases, and 2 bases separated the two germline ends. Per the germline V gene, CDR1 is SGHAT and CDR2 is FQNNGV. Based on the CDR3 plus reference TRBV11-2 and TRBJ1-6, the full variable domain is EAGVAQSPRYKIIEKRQSVAFWCNPISGHATLYWYQQILGQGPKLLIQFQNNGVVDDSQLPKDRFSAERLKGVDSTLKIQPAKLEDSAVYLCASSLGSPLHFGNGTRLTVT.